Many counts were recorded for the clone carrying this T cell receptor (beta chain). The read gets to within 3 residues of the CDR3 end, and the germline J gene fills in the rest. The CDR3 contains 15 residues. J gave up 6 bases and V 0 bases, and 7 bases lay outside the gene matches. Germline-derived CDR1 and CDR2 are SQVTM and ANQGSEA. The data belong to a study of T cell clonality in common variable immunodeficiency. Method: immunoSEQ multiplex PCR; TCRdb's copy keeps in-frame clones and lacks some. The sample is made up of about 35,000 clones, none counted only once. This TCR came from a person between 18 and 70 years old in good health. The genes are TRBV29-1 and TRBJ1-1; 10 bases agree with TRBD1. What was sequenced was peripheral blood mononuclear cells. The sequenced part of the CDR3 DNA is TGCAGCGTTGAAGATCTTGGGACAGGGGACTCTGAA. Translation gives CSVEDLGTGDSE. The CDR3, in full, reads CSVEDLGTGDSEAFF. The variable domain in full, completed from reference TRBV29-1 and TRBJ1-1, reads SAVISQKPSRDICQRGTSLTIQCQVDSQVTMMFWYRQQPGQSLTLIATANQGSEATYESGFVIDKFPISRPNLTFSTLTVSNMSPEDSSIYLCSVEDLGTGDSEAFFGQGTRLTVV.